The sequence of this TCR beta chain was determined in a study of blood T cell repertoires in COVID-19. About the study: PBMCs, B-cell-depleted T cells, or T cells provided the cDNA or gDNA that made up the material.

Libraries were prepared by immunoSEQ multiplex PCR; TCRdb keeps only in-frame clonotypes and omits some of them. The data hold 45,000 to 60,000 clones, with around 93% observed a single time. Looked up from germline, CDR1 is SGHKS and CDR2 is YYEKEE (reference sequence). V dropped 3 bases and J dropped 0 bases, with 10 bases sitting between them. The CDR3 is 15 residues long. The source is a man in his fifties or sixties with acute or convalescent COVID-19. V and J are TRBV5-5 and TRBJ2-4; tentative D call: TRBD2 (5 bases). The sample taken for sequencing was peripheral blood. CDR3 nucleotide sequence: TGTGCCAGCAGCTACACTGCGGGAGCCAAAAACATTCAGTACTTC. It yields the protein CASSYTAGAKNIQYF.